This TCR beta chain was sequenced for a study of CD8 T cells in Susac syndrome. RNA totalling roughly 0.5 to 1 ug underwent reverse transcription with random hexamers. Across 54 Vbeta and 13 Jbeta, immunoSEQ multiplex PCR amplified TCR beta CDR3. TCRdb re-analysed the immunoSEQ multiplex PCR reads in MiXCR, keeping a single row per CDR3 protein. Counted here are roughly 190,000 distinct CDR3 sequences, 90% to 96% occurring once; the ten biggest clones make up approximately 0.098%. The V gene's germline CDR1 is SNHLY and CDR2 FYNNEI. The CDR3 totals 15 residues. V shed 6 bases and J shed 0 bases, with 12 bases lying between them. TCR beta sequences were obtained from blood CD8+ and CD4+ T cells.

The TCR comes from a human donor with Susac syndrome. Input material: CD4+ T cells from PBMCs. V and J are TRBV2 and TRBJ1-3, with D unresolved. CDR3 amino acids: CASSLSVASGNTIYF. The CDR3 bases are TGTGCCAGCAGCCTCAGCGTAGCCTCTGGAAACACCATATATTTT. Combining the CDR3 with reference TRBV2 and TRBJ1-3 gives the whole variable domain EPEVTQTPSHQVTQMGQEVILRCVPISNHLYFYWYRQILGQKVEFLVSFYNNEISEKSEIFDDQFSVERPDGSNFTLKIRSTKLEDSAMYFCASSLSVASGNTIYFGEGSWLTVV.